Listed here is a single T cell receptor beta chain. Its antigen is not identified. The data are from a study of cytomegalovirus exposure and HLA in healthy donors. Findings and limits, study-wide: Common viral pathogens were later found to be apparently linked to several of the most significant clusters.

Trimming left V 1 base short and J 0 bases short, with 9 bases between. The CDR3 totals 15 residues. The V gene's germline CDR1 is MGHRA and CDR2 YSYEKL. The primer mix had 60 Vbeta and 13 Jbeta primers. The assay was immunoSEQ multiplex PCR, and TCRdb's table has in-frame clones only and misses some. The repertoire has 170,000 or so clones, approximately 78% of them found once; the top ten carry approximately 13%. This receptor was taken from a woman aged 50 to 60 in good health and CMV-seropositive. Sequenced material: PBMCs. V is TRBV4-1 and J is TRBJ1-2, with no clear D. CDR3 in DNA: TGCGCCAGCAGCCAAGGAGTTCTCCCTAACTATGGCTACACCTTC. It codes for CASSQGVLPNYGYTF.